Sequencing of this T cell receptor beta chain was carried out in a study of blood T cell repertoires in COVID-19. Study context: Both acute and convalescent COVID-19 samples were obtained from the United States, Italy and Spain. Sources were T cells, B-cell-depleted T cells, or PBMCs; the material itself was cDNA or gDNA.

As handled by the study authors: Using reference gene primer amplification, nucleated cell counts were estimated. Using immunoSEQ multiplex PCR, the repertoire was profiled, and TCRdb retains in-frame clones only, with some absent. D and trimming come from the DNA, and the V and J calls and clone size come from that table. Of about 73,000 clones in the sample, roughly 84% are singletons; the top ten hold roughly 5.7%. The V gene lost 3 bases and the J gene lost 0 bases, with 4 bases spanning the gap. This CDR3 has 13 residues. CDR1 is SGDLS, CDR2 YYNGEE, per germline. This sequence was found in a woman aged 60-75 years with acute or convalescent COVID-19. Sequencing input: peripheral blood. The chain couples TRBV9 to TRBJ1-3; D uncertain. CDR3 DNA sequence: TGTGCCAGCAGCGACAGCTCTGGAAACACCATATATTTT. This sequence encodes CASSDSSGNTIYF.